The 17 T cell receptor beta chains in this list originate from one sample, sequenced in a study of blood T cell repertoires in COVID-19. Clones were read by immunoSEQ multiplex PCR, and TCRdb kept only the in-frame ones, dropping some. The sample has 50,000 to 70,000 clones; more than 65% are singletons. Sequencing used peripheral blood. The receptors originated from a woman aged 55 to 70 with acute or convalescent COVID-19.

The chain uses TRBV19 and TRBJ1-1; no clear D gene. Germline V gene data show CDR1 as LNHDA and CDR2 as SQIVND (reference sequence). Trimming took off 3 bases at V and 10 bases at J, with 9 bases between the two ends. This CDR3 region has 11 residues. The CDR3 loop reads CASSILGRAFF. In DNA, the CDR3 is TGTGCCAGTAGTATCCTAGGGAGAGCTTTCTTT.

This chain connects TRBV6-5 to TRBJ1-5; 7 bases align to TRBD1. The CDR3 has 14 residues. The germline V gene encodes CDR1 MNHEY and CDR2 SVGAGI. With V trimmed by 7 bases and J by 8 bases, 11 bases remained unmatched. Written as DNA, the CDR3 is TGTGCCAGCACCCCAAAAGGGGGCGCGGAGCCCCAGCATTTT. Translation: CASTPKGGAEPQHF.

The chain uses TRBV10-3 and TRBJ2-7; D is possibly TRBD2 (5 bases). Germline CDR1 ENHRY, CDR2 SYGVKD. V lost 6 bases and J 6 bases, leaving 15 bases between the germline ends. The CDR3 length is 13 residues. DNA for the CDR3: TGTGCCATCAGCCTAGAAACCGCGGGCGAGCAGTACTTC. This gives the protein CAISLETAGEQYF.

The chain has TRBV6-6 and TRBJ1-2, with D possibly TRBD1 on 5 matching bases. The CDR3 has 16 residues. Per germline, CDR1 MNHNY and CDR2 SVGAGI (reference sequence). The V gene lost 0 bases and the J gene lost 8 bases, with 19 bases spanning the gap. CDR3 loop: CASSYSTNSGFDGYTF. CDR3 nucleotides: TGTGCCAGCAGTTACTCGACCAATTCAGGGTTCGACGGCTACACCTTC.

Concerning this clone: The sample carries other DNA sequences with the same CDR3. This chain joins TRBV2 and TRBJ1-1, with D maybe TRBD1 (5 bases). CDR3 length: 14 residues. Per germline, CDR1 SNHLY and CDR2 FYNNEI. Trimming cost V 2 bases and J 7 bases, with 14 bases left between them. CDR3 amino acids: CASSELGGRGEAFF. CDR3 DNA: TGTGCCAGCAGTGAATTGGGGGGTCGGGGTGAAGCTTTCTTT.

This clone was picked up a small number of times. CDR3 amino acids: CASRVGLTGRNSPLHF. CDR3 nucleotide sequence: TGTGCCAGCCGCGTAGGGTTGACAGGGAGGAATTCACCCCTCCACTTT. This sequence joins TRBV19 and TRBJ1-6; TRBD1 matches at 7 bases. Germline-derived CDR1 and CDR2 are LNHDA and SQIVND (reference sequence). Trimming at V came to 9 bases and at J to 7 bases, leaving 15 bases not matched to a gene. The CDR3 contains 16 residues.

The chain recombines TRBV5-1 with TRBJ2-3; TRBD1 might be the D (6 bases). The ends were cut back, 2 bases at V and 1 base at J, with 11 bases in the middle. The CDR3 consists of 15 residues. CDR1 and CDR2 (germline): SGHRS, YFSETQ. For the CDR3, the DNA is TGCGCCAGCAGCTTACCAGGGGACCGCACAGATACGCAGTATTTT. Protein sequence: CASSLPGDRTDTQYF.

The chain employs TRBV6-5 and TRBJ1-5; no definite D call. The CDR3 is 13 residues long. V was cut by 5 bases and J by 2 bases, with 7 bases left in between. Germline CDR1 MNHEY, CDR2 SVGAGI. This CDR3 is CASSLMGNQPQHF. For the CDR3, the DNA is TGTGCCAGCAGTCTAATGGGCAATCAGCCCCAGCATTTT.

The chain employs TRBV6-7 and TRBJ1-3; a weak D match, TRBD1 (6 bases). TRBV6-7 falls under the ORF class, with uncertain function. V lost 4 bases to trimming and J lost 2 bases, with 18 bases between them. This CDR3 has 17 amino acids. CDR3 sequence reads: CASSCYPIRGAGNTIYF. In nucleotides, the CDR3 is TGTGCCAGCAGTTGCTACCCCATCAGGGGAGCTGGAAACACCATATATTTT.

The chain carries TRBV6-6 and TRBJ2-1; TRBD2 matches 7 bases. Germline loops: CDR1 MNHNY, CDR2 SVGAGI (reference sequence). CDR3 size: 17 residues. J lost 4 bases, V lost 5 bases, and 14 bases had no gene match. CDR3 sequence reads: CASSQRDYPSGYNEQFF. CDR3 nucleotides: TGTGCCAGCAGTCAACGGGACTACCCCTCGGGTTACAATGAGCAGTTCTTC.

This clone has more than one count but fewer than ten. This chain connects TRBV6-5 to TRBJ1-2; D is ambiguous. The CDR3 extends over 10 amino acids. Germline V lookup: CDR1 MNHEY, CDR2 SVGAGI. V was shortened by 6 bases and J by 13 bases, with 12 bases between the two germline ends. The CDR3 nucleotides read TGTGCCAGCAGAGACATCCATGGCACCTTC. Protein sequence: CASRDIHGTF.

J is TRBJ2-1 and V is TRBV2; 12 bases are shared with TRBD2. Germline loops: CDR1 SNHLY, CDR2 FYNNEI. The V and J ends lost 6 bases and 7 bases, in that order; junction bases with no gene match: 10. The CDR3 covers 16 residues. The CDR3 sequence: CASSLTSGGRLNEQFF. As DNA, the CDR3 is TGTGCCAGCAGCCTTACTAGCGGGGGGAGATTGAATGAGCAGTTCTTC.

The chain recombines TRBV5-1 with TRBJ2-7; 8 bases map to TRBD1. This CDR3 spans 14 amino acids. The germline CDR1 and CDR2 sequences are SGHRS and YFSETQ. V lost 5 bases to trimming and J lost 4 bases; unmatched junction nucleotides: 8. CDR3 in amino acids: CASSPDRGGYEQYF. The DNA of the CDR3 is TGCGCCAGCAGTCCCGACAGGGGAGGATACGAGCAGTACTTC.

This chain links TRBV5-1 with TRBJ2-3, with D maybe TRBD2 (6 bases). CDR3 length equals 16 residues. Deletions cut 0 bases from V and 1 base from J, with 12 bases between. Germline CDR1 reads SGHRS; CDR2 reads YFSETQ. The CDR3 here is CASSLDGGGGTDTQYF. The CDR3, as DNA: TGCGCCAGCAGCTTGGATGGGGGAGGCGGCACAGATACGCAGTATTTT.

The CDR3 DNA reads TGTGCCAGCAGCTTAGACTCCCGCAGGGCCGTCATGAGTTCACCCCTCCACTTT. Its protein is CASSLDSRRAVMSSPLHF. The chain is built from TRBV11-2 and TRBJ1-6, with D possibly TRBD1 on 5 matching bases. With 0 bases removed from V and 9 bases from J, the gap between germline ends came to 21 bases. The length of the CDR3 is 18 residues. The germline gives CDR1 SGHAT, CDR2 FQNNGV.

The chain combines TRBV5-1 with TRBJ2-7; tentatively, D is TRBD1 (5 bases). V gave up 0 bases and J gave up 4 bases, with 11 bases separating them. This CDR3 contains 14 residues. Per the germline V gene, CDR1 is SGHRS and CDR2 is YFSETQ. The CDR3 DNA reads TGCGCCAGCAGCTTGGGCGTAGGGGTGTACGAGCAGTACTTC. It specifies CASSLGVGVYEQYF.

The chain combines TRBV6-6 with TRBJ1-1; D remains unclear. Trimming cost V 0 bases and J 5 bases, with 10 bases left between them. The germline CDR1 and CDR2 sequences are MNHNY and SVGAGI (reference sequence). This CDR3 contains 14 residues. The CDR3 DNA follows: TGTGCCAGCAGTTACTCGGAGGGCAGGACTGAAGCTTTCTTT. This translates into CASSYSEGRTEAFF.